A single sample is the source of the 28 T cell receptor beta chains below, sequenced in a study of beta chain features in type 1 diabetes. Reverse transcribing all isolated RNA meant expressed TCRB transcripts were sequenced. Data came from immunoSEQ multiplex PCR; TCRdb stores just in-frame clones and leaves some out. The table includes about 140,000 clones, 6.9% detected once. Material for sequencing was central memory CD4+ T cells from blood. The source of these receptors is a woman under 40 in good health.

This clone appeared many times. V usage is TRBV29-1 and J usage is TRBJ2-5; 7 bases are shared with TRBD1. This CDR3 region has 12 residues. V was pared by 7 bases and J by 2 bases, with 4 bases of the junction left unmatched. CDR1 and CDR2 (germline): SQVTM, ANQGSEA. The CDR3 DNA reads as TGCAGCGCTAGACAGGGACAAGAGACCCAGTACTTC. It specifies CSARQGQETQYF.

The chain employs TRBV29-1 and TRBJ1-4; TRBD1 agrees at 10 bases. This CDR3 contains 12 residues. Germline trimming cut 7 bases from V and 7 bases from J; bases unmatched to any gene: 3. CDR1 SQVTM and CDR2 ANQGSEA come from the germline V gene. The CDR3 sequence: CSAWTGGEKLFF. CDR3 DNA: TGCAGCGCCTGGACAGGGGGTGAAAAACTGTTTTTT. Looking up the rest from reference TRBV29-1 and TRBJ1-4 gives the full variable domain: SAVISQKPSRDICQRGTSLTIQCQVDSQVTMMFWYRQQPGQSLTLIATANQGSEATYESGFVIDKFPISRPNLTFSTLTVSNMSPEDSSIYLCSAWTGGEKLFFGSGTQLSVL.

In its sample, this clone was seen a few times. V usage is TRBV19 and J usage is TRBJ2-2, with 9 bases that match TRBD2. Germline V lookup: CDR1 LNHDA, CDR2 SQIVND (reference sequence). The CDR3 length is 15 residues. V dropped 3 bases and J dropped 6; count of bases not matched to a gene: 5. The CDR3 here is CASSIIAGEAGELFF. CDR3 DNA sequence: TGTGCCAGTAGTATCATAGCGGGAGAGGCCGGGGAGCTGTTTTTT.

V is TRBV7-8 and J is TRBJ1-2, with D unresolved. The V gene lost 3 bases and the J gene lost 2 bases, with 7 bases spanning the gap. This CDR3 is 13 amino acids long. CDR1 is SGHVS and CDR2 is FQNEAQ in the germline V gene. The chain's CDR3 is CASSLNRNYGYTF. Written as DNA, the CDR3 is TGTGCCAGCAGCTTGAACAGAAACTATGGCTACACCTTC.

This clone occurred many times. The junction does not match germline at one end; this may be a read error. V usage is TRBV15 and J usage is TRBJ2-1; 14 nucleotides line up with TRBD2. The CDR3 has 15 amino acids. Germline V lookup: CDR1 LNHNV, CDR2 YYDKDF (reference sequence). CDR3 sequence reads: CATSTGTSGSRSQFF. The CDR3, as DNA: TGTGCCACAAGCACCGGGACTAGCGGGAGTCGGAGCCAGTTCTTC.

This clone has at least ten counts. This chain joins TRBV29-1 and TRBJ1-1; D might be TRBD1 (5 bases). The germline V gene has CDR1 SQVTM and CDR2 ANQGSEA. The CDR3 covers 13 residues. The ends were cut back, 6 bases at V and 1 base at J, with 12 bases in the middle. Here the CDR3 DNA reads TGCAGCGTCTCCAGGGAGGGGAACACTGAAGCTTTCTTT. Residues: CSVSREGNTEAFF.

The CDR3 DNA reads as TGTGCCAGCAGGCGACAGGGGCGAATGACAGATACGCAGTATTTT. This encodes CASRRQGRMTDTQYF. This chain connects TRBV13 to TRBJ2-3; TRBD1 aligns across 8 bases. Germline CDR1 and CDR2: PRHDT and FYEKMQ (reference sequence). The CDR3 is 15 amino acids. The junction had 8 bases not matched to a gene; V was cut back by 6 bases and J by 3 bases.

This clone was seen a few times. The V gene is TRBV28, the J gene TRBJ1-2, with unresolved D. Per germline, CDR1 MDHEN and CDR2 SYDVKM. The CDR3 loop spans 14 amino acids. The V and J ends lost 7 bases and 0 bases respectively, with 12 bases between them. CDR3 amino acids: CASMAPWPNYGYTF. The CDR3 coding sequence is TGTGCCAGCATGGCCCCATGGCCTAACTATGGCTACACCTTC.

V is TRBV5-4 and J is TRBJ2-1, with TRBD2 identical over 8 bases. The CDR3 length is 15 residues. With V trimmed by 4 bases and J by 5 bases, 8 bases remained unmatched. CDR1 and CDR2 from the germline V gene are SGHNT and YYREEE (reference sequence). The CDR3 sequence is CASSGGGSANNEQFF. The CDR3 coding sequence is TGTGCCAGCAGCGGCGGGGGGTCTGCTAACAATGAGCAGTTCTTC.

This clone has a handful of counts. CDR3 protein: CASSSPVLRPGQGAYGYTF. DNA for the CDR3: TGTGCCAGCAGTTCCCCGGTCCTAAGGCCGGGACAGGGGGCCTATGGCTACACCTTC. This chain links TRBV28 with TRBJ1-2; TRBD1 agrees at 12 bases. Looked up from germline, CDR1 is MDHEN and CDR2 is SYDVKM. The CDR3 is made up of 19 amino acids. The junction had 16 bases not matched to a gene; V was cut back by 4 bases and J by 4 bases.

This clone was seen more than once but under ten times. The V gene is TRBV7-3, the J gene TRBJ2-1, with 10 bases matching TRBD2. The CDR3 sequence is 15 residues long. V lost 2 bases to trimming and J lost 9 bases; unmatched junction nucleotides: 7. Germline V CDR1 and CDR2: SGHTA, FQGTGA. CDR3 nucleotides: TGTGCCAGCAGCTTATCCGAGCGGGAGGGTACTGAGCAGTTCTTC. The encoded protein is CASSLSEREGTEQFF.

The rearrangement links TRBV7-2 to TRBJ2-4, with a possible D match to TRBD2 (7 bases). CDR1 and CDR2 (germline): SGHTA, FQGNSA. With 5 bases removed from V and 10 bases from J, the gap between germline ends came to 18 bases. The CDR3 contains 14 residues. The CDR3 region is CASSPVWGGEIQYF. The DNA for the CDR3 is TGTGCCAGCAGCCCCGTCTGGGGGGGCGAGATTCAGTACTTC. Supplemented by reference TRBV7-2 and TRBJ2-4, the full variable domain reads GAGVSQSPSNKVTEKGKDVELRCDPISGHTALYWYRQSLGQGLEFLIYFQGNSAPDKSGLPSDRFSAERTGGSVSTLTIQRTQQEDSAVYLCASSPVWGGEIQYFGAGTRLSVL.

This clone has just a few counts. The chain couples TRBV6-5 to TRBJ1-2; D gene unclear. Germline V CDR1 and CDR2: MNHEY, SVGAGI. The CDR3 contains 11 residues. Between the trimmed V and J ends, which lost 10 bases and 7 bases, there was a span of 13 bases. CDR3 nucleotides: TGTGCCACCTATGACAATTTTGGCTACACCTTC. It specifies CATYDNFGYTF.

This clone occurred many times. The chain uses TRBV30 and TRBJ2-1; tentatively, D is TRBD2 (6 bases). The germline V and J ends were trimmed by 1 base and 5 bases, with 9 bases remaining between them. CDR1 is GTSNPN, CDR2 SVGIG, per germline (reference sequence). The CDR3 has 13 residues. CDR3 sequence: CAWSAGLDNEQFF. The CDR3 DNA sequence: TGTGCCTGGAGTGCGGGACTTGACAATGAGCAGTTCTTC. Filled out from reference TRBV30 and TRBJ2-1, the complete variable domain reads SQTIHQWPATLVQPVGSPLSLECTVEGTSNPNLYWYRQAAGRGLQLLFYSVGIGQISSEVPQNLSASRPQDRQFILSSKKLLLSDSGFYLCAWSAGLDNEQFFGPGTRLTVL.

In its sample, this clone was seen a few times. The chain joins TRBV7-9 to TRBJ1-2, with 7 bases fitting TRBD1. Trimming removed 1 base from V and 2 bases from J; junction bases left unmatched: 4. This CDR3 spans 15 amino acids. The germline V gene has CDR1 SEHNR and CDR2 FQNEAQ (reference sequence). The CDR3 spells CASSLEGDSNYGYTF. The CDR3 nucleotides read TGTGCCAGCAGCTTAGAAGGGGACAGCAACTATGGCTACACCTTC.

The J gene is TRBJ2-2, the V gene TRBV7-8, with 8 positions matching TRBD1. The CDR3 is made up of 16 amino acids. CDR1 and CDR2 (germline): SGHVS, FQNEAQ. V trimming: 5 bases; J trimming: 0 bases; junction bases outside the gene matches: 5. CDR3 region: CASSLRTGTNTGELFF. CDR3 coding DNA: TGTGCCAGCAGCCTACGGACAGGGACGAACACCGGGGAGCTGTTTTTT.

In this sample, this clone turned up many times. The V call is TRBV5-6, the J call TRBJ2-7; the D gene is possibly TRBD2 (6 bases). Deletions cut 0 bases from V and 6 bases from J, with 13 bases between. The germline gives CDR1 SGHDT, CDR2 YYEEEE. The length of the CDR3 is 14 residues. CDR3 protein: CASSLVRRAGEQYF. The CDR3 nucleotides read TGTGCCAGCAGCTTGGTCCGGAGGGCTGGCGAGCAGTACTTC.

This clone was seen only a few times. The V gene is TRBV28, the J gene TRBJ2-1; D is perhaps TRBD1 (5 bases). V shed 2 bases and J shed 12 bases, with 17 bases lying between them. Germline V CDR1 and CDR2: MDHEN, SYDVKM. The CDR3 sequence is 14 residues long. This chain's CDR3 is CASSLRQGKMGQFF. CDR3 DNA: TGTGCCAGCAGTTTAAGGCAGGGCAAGATGGGGCAGTTCTTC.

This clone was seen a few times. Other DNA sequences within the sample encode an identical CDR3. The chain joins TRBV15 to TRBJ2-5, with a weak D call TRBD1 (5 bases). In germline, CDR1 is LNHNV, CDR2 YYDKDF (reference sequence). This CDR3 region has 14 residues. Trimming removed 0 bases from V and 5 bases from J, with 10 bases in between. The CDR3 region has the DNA TGTGCCACCAGCAGAGATCTTGGGGCGGAGACCCAGTACTTC. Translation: CATSRDLGAETQYF.

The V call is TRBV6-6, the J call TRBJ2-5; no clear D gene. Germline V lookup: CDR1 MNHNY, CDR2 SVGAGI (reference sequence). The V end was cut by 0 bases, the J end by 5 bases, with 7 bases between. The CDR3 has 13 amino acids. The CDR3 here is CASSYSRVETQYF. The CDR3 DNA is TGTGCCAGCAGTTACTCCCGGGTGGAGACCCAGTACTTC.

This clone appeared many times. The CDR3, as DNA: TGTGCCAGCAGCCCCCGGACAGGGACCACTAGTGAAAAGTACTTC. Translated: CASSPRTGTTSEKYF. The chain has TRBV7-8 and TRBJ2-4; TRBD1 aligns across 8 bases. In germline, CDR1 is SGHVS, CDR2 FQNEAQ. This CDR3 spans 15 amino acids. Trimming cost V 5 bases and J 14 bases; bases outside gene matches: 17.

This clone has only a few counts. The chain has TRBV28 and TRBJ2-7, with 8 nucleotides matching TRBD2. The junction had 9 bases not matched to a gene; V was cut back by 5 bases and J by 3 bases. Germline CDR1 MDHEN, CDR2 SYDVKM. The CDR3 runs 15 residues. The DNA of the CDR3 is TGTGCCAGCAGTCCCTCCAGCGGGAGAGGCTACGAGCAGTACTTC. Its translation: CASSPSSGRGYEQYF.

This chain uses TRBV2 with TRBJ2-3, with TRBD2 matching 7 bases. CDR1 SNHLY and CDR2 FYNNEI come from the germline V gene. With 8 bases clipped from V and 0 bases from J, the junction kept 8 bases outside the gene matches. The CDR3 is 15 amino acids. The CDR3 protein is CASRRLSGSTDTQYF. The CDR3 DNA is TGTGCCAGCCGCAGGCTTAGCGGGAGCACAGATACGCAGTATTTT.

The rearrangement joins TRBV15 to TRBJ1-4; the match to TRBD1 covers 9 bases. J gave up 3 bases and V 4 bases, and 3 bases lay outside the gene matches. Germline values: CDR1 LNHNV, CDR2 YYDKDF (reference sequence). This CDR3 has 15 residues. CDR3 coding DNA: TGTGCCACCAGCACGCGACAGGGGGCTAATGAAAAACTGTTTTTT. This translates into CATSTRQGANEKLFF. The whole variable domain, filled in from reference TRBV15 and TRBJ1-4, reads DAMVIQNPRYQVTQFGKPVTLSCSQTLNHNVMYWYQQKSSQAPKLLFHYYDKDFNNEADTPDNFQSRRPNTSFCFLDIRSPGLGDTAMYLCATSTRQGANEKLFFGSGTQLSVL.

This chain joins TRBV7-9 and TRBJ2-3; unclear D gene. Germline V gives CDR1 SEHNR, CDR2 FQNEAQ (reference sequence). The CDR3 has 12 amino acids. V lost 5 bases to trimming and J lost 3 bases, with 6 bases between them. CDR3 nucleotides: TGTGCCAGCAGCACATCTACAGATACGCAGTATTTT. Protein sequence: CASSTSTDTQYF. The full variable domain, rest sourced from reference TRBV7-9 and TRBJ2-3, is DTGVSQNPRHKITKRGQNVTFRCDPISEHNRLYWYRQTLGQGPEFLTYFQNEAQLEKSRLLSDRFSAERPKGSFSTLEIQRTEQGDSAMYLCASSTSTDTQYFGPGTRLTVL.

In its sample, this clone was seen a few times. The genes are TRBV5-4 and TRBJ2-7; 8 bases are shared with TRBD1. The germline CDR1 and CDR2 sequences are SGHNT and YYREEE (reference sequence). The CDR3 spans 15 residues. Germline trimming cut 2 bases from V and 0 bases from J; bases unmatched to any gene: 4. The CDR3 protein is CASSFGQGSSYEQYF. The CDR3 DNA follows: TGTGCCAGCAGCTTTGGACAGGGATCCTCCTACGAGCAGTACTTC.

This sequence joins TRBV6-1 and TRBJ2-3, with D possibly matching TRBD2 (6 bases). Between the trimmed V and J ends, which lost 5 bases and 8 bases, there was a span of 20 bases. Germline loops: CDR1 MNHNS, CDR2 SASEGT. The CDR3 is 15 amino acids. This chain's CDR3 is CASSPDGGTARTQYF. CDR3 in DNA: TGTGCCAGCAGTCCCGACGGAGGGACGGCACGTACGCAGTATTTT.

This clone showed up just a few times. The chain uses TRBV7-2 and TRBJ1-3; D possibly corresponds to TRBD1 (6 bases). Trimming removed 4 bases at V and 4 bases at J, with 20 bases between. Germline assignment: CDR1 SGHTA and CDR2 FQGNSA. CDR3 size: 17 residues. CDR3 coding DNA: TGTGCCAGCAGCTCCCCCCAGTCAGGGGTCGAGGGAAACACCATATATTTT. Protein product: CASSSPQSGVEGNTIYF.